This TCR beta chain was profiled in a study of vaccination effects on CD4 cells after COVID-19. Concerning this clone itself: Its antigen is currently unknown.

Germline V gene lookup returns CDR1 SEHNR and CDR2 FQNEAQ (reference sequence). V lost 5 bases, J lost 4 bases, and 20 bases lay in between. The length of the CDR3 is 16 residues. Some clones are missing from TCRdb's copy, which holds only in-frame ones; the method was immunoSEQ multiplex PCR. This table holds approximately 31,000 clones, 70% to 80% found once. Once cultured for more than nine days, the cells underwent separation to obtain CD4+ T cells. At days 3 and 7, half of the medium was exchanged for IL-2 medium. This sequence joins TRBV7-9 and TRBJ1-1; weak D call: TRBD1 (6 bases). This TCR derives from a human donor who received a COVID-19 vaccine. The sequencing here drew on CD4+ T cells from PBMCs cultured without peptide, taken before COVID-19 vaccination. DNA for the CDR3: TGTGCCAGCAGCCCTAAAGGACTTGGGGGCGGCACTGAAGCTTTCTTT. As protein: CASSPKGLGGGTEAFF.